The 19 T cell receptor beta chains below come from one sample, sequenced in a study of cytomegalovirus exposure and HLA in healthy donors. PCR involved 60 Vbeta and 13 Jbeta primers. The data were produced by immunoSEQ multiplex PCR, yet TCRdb's version contains in-frame clones alone and is incomplete. The sample holds 200,000 to 250,000 clones, about 89% seen once. Sequences were obtained from PBMCs. These receptors were obtained from a woman younger than 30 in good health and CMV-seronegative.

The rearrangement uses TRBV27 and TRBJ2-7; TRBD1 matches 8 bases. From germline, CDR1 is MNHEY and CDR2 SMNVEV (reference sequence). J was trimmed by 0 bases and V by 6 bases; bases with no gene match: 10. CDR3 size: 16 residues. The chain's CDR3 is CASRPGQGRTSYEQYF. DNA of the CDR3: TGTGCCAGCAGACCCGGACAGGGACGGACCTCCTACGAGCAGTACTTC.

The J gene is TRBJ2-5, the V gene TRBV4-3; D unresolved. V lost 1 base and J 4 bases, leaving 7 bases between the germline ends. This CDR3 region has 13 residues. CDR1 and CDR2 from the germline V gene are LGHNA and YSLEER. CDR3: CASSQGPRETQYF. The CDR3 DNA sequence: TGCGCCAGCAGCCAAGGCCCTAGAGAGACCCAGTACTTC.

The chain joins TRBV5-8 to TRBJ2-7; 8 nucleotides align to TRBD1. CDR1 and CDR2 from the germline V gene are SGHTS and YDEGEE. The V segment lost 2 bases and the J segment 5 bases; nucleotides outside the gene matches: 6. This CDR3 has 14 residues. This CDR3 is CASSLGTGINEQYF. In DNA, the CDR3 is TGTGCCAGCAGCTTAGGGACAGGTATCAACGAGCAGTACTTC.

The chain uses TRBV30 and TRBJ2-3; possibly TRBD2 for D (5 bases). Germline lookup yields CDR1 GTSNPN and CDR2 SVGIG (reference sequence). CDR3 length equals 16 residues. Between the trimmed V and J ends, which lost 3 bases and 1 base, there was a span of 17 bases. This chain's CDR3 is CAWRVLRASGTDTQYF. Here the CDR3 DNA reads TGTGCCTGGAGGGTACTGAGGGCCTCTGGCACAGATACGCAGTATTTT.

The chain combines TRBV5-6 with TRBJ2-5; a possible D gene is TRBD1 (5 bases). The J call may be wrong; the DNA end is better matched by TRBJ2-7. The length of the CDR3 is 16 residues. CDR1 and CDR2 (germline): SGHDT, YYEEEE. CDR3 bases: TGTGCCAGCAGCTTGTCGGTCGGGCAGGACATCTACGAGCAGTACTTC. The encoded protein is CASSLSVGQDIYEQYF.

The chain combines TRBV19 with TRBJ1-5; TRBD1 matches at 10 bases. The V segment lost 3 bases and the J segment 3 bases; nucleotides outside the gene matches: 8. There are 17 residues in the CDR3. CDR1 is LNHDA, CDR2 SQIVND, per germline (reference sequence). The CDR3 protein is CASSIFGGQGSNQPQHF. CDR3 DNA sequence: TGTGCCAGTAGTATCTTTGGGGGACAGGGGTCCAATCAGCCCCAGCATTTT.

V and J are TRBV6-1 and TRBJ1-1, with 7 bases lining up with TRBD1. The CDR3 totals 14 residues. The J segment lost 4 bases and the V segment lost 2 bases, leaving 4 bases of the junction unmatched. Germline CDR1 reads MNHNS; CDR2 reads SASEGT. The CDR3 region has the DNA TGTGCCAGCAGTGAACAGGGGGTTAGCACTGAAGCTTTCTTT. This gives the protein CASSEQGVSTEAFF.

The chain links TRBV11-3 to TRBJ2-7; 12 bases are a match to TRBD2. The CDR3 totals 18 residues. The V gene's germline CDR1 is SGHNT and CDR2 YENEEA. J gave up 0 bases and V 2 bases, and 8 bases lay outside the gene matches. CDR3 residues: CASSLTPRTSGTSYEQYF. The CDR3 nucleotides read TGTGCCAGCAGCTTAACTCCTCGGACTAGCGGGACCTCCTACGAGCAGTACTTC.

The genes are TRBV7-9 and TRBJ2-7; the match to TRBD1 covers 12 bases. Germline V gene sequence: CDR1 SEHNR, CDR2 FQNEAQ (reference sequence). Losses at the gene ends were 5 bases for V and 2 bases for J; bases not matched to a gene: 10. The CDR3 consists of 17 residues. The CDR3 DNA follows: TGTGCCAGCAGCCTCGGGACAGGGGGCGTAGGTCCCTACGAGCAGTACTTC. Its translation: CASSLGTGGVGPYEQYF. The full variable domain, rest sourced from reference TRBV7-9 and TRBJ2-7, is DTGVSQNPRHKITKRGQNVTFRCDPISEHNRLYWYRQTLGQGPEFLTYFQNEAQLEKSRLLSDRFSAERPKGSFSTLEIQRTEQGDSAMYLCASSLGTGGVGPYEQYFGPGTRLTVT.

The J gene is TRBJ2-7, the V gene TRBV19; 9 nucleotides align to TRBD1. Germline lookup yields CDR1 LNHDA and CDR2 SQIVND (reference sequence). The ends lost 2 bases at V and 2 bases at J; junction bases unmatched: 4. This CDR3 spans 15 amino acids. The CDR3 DNA follows: TGTGCCAGTAGTATAATTGGGACAGGGACCTACGAGCAGTACTTC. This encodes CASSIIGTGTYEQYF.

In DNA, the CDR3 is TGTGCCAGCTCCCCGGAGACCAGCTATGGCTACACCTTC. Translated, it gives CASSPETSYGYTF. The J gene is TRBJ1-2, the V gene TRBV18; D is unclear. The germline V gene has CDR1 KGHSH and CDR2 LQKENI. CDR3 size: 13 residues. V was cut by 6 bases and J by 4 bases, with 12 bases left in between.

This clone was observed once. The J gene is TRBJ2-3, the V gene TRBV7-6; D perhaps matches TRBD1 (5 bases). Deletions cut 4 bases from V and 0 bases from J, with 8 bases between. Germline CDR1 is SGHVS and CDR2 is FNYEAQ. The CDR3 contains 14 residues. The CDR3 loop is CASSYRYSTDTQYF. The CDR3 nucleotides are TGTGCCAGCAGCTACAGGTATAGCACAGATACGCAGTATTTT.

The chain combines TRBV2 with TRBJ2-3; D call uncertain. Trimming shortened V by 4 bases and J by 1 base, and 12 bases separated the two germline ends. Looked up from germline, CDR1 is SNHLY and CDR2 is FYNNEI. The CDR3 has 15 amino acids. CDR3 region: CASSAGTDGTDTQYF. Written as DNA, the CDR3 is TGTGCCAGCAGTGCAGGCACTGATGGCACAGATACGCAGTATTTT.

V gene TRBV30 combines with J gene TRBJ2-7, with 7 bases identical to TRBD1. Losses at the gene ends were 0 bases for V and 4 bases for J; bases not matched to a gene: 6. Germline V CDR1 and CDR2: GTSNPN, SVGIG (reference sequence). CDR3 length: 14 residues. The CDR3: CAWSVAQGVYEQYF. The CDR3 DNA reads as TGTGCCTGGAGTGTGGCGCAGGGGGTGTACGAGCAGTACTTC.

The genes are TRBV6-5 and TRBJ2-1; weak D call: TRBD2 (5 bases). Germline CDR1 reads MNHEY; CDR2 reads SVGAGI. V lost 6 bases and J 3 bases, leaving 9 bases between the germline ends. The CDR3 has 13 residues. This chain's CDR3 is CASSASGYNEQFF. The CDR3 nucleotides read TGTGCCAGCAGCGCAAGCGGCTACAATGAGCAGTTCTTC.

As for this clone: Germline is not matched at one junction end, which may reflect a read error. The J gene is TRBJ2-7, the V gene TRBV2; the D gene is possibly TRBD1 (5 bases). CDR3 length equals 12 residues. Germline values: CDR1 SNHLY, CDR2 FYNNEI. The CDR3 sequence: CASRPWGSQRHF. CDR3 nucleotides: TGTGCCAGCAGGCCTTGGGGCAGCCAAAGGCACTTC.

This clone is a singleton in its sample. This chain joins TRBV4-3 and TRBJ1-4; 8 bases are a match to TRBD1. Germline assignment: CDR1 LGHNA and CDR2 YSLEER. Losses at the gene ends were 0 bases for V and 5 bases for J; bases not matched to a gene: 2. CDR3 length: 15 amino acids. The CDR3 nucleotides are TGCGCCAGCAGCCAAGATGGGACAGGCAATGAAAAACTGTTTTTT. Protein: CASSQDGTGNEKLFF.

V usage is TRBV10-3 and J usage is TRBJ2-7, with 9 bases matching TRBD2. The CDR3 totals 15 residues. CDR1 is ENHRY and CDR2 is SYGVKD in the germline V gene. Trimming took 3 bases from V and 4 from J; bases not matched to a gene: 7. CDR3 sequence reads: CAISDFSREGYEQYF. The CDR3, as DNA: TGTGCCATCAGTGATTTCTCGCGGGAGGGGTACGAGCAGTACTTC.

The chain carries TRBV9 and TRBJ2-2; 9 positions match TRBD2. In germline, CDR1 is SGDLS, CDR2 YYNGEE. CDR3 length: 16 residues. The V gene end was trimmed by 4 bases and the J gene end by 0 bases; junction bases not matched to a gene: 4. The chain's CDR3 is CASSPLAGTNTGELFF. The CDR3 DNA follows: TGTGCCAGCAGCCCGCTAGCGGGGACGAACACCGGGGAGCTGTTTTTT.